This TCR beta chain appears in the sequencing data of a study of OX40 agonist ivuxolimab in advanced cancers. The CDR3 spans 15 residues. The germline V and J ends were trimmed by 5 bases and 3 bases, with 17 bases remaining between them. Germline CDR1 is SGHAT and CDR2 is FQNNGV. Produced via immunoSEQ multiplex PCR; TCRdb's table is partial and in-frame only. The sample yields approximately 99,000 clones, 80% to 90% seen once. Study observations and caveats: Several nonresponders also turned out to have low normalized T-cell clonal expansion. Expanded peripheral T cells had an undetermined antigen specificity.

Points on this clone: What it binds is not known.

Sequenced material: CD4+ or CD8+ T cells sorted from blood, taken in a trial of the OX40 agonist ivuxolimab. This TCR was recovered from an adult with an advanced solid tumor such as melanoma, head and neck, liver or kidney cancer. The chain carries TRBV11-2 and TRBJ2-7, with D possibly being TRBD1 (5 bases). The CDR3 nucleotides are TGTGCCAGCAGCCCCCGGCGGACACTCTTCTACGAGCAGTACTTC. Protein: CASSPRRTLFYEQYF.